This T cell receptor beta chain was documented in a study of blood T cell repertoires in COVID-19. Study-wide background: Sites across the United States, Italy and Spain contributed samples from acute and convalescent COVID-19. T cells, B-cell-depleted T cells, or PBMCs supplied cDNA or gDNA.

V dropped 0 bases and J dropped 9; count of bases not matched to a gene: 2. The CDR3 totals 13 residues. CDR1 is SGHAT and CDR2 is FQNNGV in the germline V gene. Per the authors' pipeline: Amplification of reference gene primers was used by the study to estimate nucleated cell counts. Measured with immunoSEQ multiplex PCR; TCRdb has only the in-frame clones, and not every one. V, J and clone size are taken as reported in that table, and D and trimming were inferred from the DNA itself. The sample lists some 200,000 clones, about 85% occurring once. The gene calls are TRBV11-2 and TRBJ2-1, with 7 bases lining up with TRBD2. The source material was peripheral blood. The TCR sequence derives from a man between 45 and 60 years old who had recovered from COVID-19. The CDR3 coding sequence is TGTGCCAGCAGCTTAGATGGGAGGGTTGAGCAGTTCTTC. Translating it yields CASSLDGRVEQFF.